A selection of T cell receptor beta chains follows, all from one sample in a study of T cells expressing NK-cell markers. One entry per CDR3 protein, without DNA, is what TCRdb gives after re-calling the 5' RACE reads. This table lists hundreds of thousands of distinct CDR3 sequences. The specimen was blood T cells: a sorted CD56 or NKG2C T cell subset, CD4+ or CD8+ T cells, or bulk PBMC T cells (not recorded which). Every receptor here comes from a man between 18 and 35 years old in good health. The CDR3 runs from the conserved cysteine through the conserved F or W. Fields, in order: J gene, V gene, CDR3 protein.

J: TRBJ2-7
V: TRBV29-1
CDR3: CSVGTSGRTSYEQYF

J: TRBJ1-1
V: TRBV20-1
CDR3: CSAQRDRGTEAFF

J: TRBJ1-5
V: TRBV7-9
CDR3: CASTDSGTSNQPQHF

J: TRBJ1-5
V: TRBV12-3/TRBV12-4
CDR3: CASMLSLGSNQPQHF

J: TRBJ2-7
V: TRBV12-3/TRBV12-4
CDR3: CASSWDSPTGEQYF

J: TRBJ1-5
V: TRBV18
CDR3: CASSTGQLANQPQHF

J: TRBJ2-7
V: TRBV20-1
CDR3: CSAFLGRVSYEQYF

J: TRBJ2-1
V: TRBV28
CDR3: CASSKYRVNEQFF

J: TRBJ2-1
V: TRBV12-3/TRBV12-4
CDR3: CASTFSGGNNEQFF

J: TRBJ2-7
V: TRBV5-5
CDR3: CASSHLTREQYF

J: TRBJ2-5
V: TRBV9
CDR3: CASSDRGGLQETQYF

J: TRBJ2-1
V: TRBV5-5
CDR3: CASSLLHVGQTYNEQFF

J: TRBJ1-1
V: TRBV15
CDR3: CATSRASPVDSPEAFF

J: TRBJ2-3
V: TRBV5-1
CDR3: CASSLGLGERTSTDTQYF

J: TRBJ2-2
V: TRBV6-6
CDR3: CASRWEQGGPRAGELFF

J: TRBJ1-5
V: TRBV29-1
CDR3: CSVASRSNQPQHF

J: TRBJ2-1
V: TRBV7-2
CDR3: CASSRMRKQFF

J: TRBJ2-1
V: TRBV5-1
CDR3: CASSPGLAGGPLSYNEQFF

J: TRBJ2-5
V: TRBV12-3/TRBV12-4
CDR3: CASSLTGLSLETQYF

J: TRBJ2-5
V: TRBV25-1
CDR3: CASSEWWTGGGETQYF

J: TRBJ2-3
V: TRBV6-5
CDR3: CASSYGLAGPTDTQYF